This T cell receptor (beta chain) was observed in a study of cytomegalovirus exposure and HLA in healthy donors. The study's findings and limits: In an earlier analysis, in some 500 donors, most V segments appeared productive either ~87% or ~30% of the time. Analysis performed later found roughly 17,000 TCR beta sequences associated with HLA alleles at 0.05 false discovery rate.

Trimming left V 2 bases short and J 8 bases short, with 10 bases between. The CDR3 spans 13 residues. In germline, CDR1 is SNHLY, CDR2 FYNNEI. As to this clone: Its antigen is not known.

The PCR was carried out with 60 Vbeta primers and 13 Jbeta primers. Original processing methods: Counted up in a later analysis, unique TCR beta chains came to roughly 80 million, with some 11 million shared. The method was immunoSEQ multiplex PCR; TCRdb's version includes in-frame clones alone and lacks a portion of them. V, J and clone size are those of that table, while D and trimming were read from the DNA. This sample has approximately 91,000 clones, with 55% to 80% found just once. The sample consisted of PBMCs. This chain joins TRBV2 and TRBJ1-3, with D maybe TRBD1 (6 bases). This receptor was obtained from a female donor in good health and CMV-seronegative. This chain's CDR3 is CASSERGIDTIYF. CDR3 nucleotide sequence: TGTGCCAGCAGTGAAAGGGGGATAGACACCATATATTTT.